One T cell receptor beta chain is described in this entry. Its specificity is unknown. The data were taken from a study of B cell selection in AIRE deficiency. Broader study findings: Only roughly 9% of roughly 3,700 shared Treg sequences were patient-specific; roughly 30% healthy-specific. Around 31% of healthy-shared Treg TCRbeta sequences appeared in patient Tconv cells. Shared Treg sequences had shorter CDR3s, biased toward rearrangements with few non-templated insertions.

Sorted regulatory T cells were CD4-positive, CD25-high and CD127-low or negative. Control samples were from healthy, unrelated donors. The CDR3 covers 15 residues. V lost 1 base to trimming and J lost 3 bases, with 13 bases between them. The germline CDR1 and CDR2 sequences are MGHRA and YSYEKL. This table comes from immunoSEQ multiplex PCR, and its TCRdb copy is limited to in-frame clones, with some not included. The sample consists of around 22,000 clones, around 90% of them appearing once. The TCR comes from a human donor in good health. V is TRBV4-1 and J is TRBJ2-7, with TRBD2 as a possible D gene (6 bases). Sequenced sample: CD4+CD25+ Tregs sorted from PBMCs. The CDR3 bases are TGCGCCAGCAGCCAAGGTTATCAGGGAGGCTACGAGCAGTACTTC. Translating gives CASSQGYQGGYEQYF.